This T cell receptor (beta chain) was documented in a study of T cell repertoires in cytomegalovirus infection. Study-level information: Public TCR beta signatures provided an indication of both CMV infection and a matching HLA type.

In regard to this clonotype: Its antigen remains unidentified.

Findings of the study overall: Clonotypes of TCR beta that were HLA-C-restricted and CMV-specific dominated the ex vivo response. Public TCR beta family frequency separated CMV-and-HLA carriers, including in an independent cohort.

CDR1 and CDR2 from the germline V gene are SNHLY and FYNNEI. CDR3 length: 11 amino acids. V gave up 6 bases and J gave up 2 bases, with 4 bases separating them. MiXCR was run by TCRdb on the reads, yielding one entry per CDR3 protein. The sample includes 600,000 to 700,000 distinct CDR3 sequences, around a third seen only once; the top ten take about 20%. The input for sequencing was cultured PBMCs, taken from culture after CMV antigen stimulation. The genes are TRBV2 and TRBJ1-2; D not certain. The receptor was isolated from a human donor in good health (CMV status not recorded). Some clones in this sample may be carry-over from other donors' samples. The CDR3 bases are TGTGCCAGCAGACAGAACTATGGCTACACCTTC. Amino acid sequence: CASRQNYGYTF.